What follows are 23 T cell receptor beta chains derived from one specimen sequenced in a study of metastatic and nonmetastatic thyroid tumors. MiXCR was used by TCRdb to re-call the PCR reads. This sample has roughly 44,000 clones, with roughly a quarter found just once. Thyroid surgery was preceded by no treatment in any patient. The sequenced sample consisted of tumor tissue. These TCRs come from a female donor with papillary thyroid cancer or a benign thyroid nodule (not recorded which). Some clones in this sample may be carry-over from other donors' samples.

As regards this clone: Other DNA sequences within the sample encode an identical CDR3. The CDR3 is CASCGRVGRPQHF. DNA for the CDR3: TGTGCCAGCTGCGGGAGGGTCGGCCGGCCCCAGCATTTT. The rearrangement links TRBV2 to TRBJ1-5; D remains ambiguous. The germline V and J ends were trimmed by 8 bases and 9 bases, with 17 bases remaining between them. The CDR3 consists of 13 residues. CDR1 and CDR2 from the germline V gene are SNHLY and FYNNEI.

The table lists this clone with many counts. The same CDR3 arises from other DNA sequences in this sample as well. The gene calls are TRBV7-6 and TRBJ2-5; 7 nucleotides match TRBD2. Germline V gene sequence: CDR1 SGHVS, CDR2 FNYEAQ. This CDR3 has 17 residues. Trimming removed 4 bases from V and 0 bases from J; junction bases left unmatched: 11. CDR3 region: CASSSRGSSGNQETQYF. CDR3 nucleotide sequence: TGTGCCAGCAGCTCCCGCGGATCTAGCGGAAACCAAGAGACCCAGTACTTC.

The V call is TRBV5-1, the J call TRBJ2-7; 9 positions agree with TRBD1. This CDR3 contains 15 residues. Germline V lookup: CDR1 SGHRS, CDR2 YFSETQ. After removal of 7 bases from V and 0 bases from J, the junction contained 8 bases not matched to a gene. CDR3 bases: TGCGCCAGCGGAACCGGGACAGGGATCTCCTACGAGCAGTACTTC. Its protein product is CASGTGTGISYEQYF. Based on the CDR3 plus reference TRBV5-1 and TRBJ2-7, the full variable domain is KAGVTQTPRYLIKTRGQQVTLSCSPISGHRSVSWYQQTPGQGLQFLFEYFSETQRNKGNFPGRFSGRQFSNSRSEMNVSTLELGDSALYLCASGTGTGISYEQYFGPGTRLTVT.

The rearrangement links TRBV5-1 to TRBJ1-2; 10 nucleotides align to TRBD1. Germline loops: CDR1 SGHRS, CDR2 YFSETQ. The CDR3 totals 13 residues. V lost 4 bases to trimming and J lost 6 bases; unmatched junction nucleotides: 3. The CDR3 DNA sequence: TGCGCCAGCAGCGCCGGACAGGGGGATGGCTACACCTTC. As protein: CASSAGQGDGYTF.

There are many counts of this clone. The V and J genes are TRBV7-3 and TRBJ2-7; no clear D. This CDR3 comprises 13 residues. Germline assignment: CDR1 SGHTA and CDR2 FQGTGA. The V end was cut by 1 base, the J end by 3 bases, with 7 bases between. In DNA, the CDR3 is TGTGCCAGCAGCTTAAGTGGCGGCTACGAGCAGTACTTC. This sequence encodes CASSLSGGYEQYF.

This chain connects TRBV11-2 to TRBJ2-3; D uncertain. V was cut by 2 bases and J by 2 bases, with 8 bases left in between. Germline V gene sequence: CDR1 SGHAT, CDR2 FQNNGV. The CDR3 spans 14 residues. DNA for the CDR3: TGTGCCAGCAGCTTAATCGGCTCCACAGATACGCAGTATTTT. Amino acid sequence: CASSLIGSTDTQYF. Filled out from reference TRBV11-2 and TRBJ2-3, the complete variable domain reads EAGVAQSPRYKIIEKRQSVAFWCNPISGHATLYWYQQILGQGPKLLIQFQNNGVVDDSQLPKDRFSAERLKGVDSTLKIQPAKLEDSAVYLCASSLIGSTDTQYFGPGTRLTVL.

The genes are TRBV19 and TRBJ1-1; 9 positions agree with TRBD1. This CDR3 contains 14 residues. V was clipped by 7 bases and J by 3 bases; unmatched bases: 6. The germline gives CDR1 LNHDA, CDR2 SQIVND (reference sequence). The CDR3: CASNQRDRDTEAFF. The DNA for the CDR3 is TGTGCCAGTAATCAGCGGGACAGGGACACTGAAGCTTTCTTT.

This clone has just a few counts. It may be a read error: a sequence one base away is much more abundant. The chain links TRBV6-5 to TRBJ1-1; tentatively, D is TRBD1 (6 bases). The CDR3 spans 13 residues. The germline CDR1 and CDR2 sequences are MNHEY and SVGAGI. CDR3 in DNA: TGTGCCAGCAGTTCGCAGGGGAACACTGAAGATCTCTTT. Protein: CASSSQGNTEDLF.

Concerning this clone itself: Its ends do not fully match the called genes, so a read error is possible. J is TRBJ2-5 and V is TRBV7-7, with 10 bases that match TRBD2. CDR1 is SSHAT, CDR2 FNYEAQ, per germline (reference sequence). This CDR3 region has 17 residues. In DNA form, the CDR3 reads TGTGCTAGCAGCTTAGCACTCCTAGCGGGAGAGGTAGAGACCCAGTACTTC. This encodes CASSLALLAGEVETQYF.

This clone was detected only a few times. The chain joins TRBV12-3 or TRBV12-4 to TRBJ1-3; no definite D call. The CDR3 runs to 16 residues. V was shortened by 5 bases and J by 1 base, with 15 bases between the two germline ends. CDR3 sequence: CASSPLGSGSGNTIYF. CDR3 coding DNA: TGTGCCAGCAGTCCGCTCGGGAGTGGGTCTGGAAACACCATATATTTT.

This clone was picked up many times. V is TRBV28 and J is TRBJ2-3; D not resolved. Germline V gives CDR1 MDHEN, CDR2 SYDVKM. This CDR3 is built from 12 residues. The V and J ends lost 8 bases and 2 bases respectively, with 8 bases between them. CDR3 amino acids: CASGIYTDTQYF. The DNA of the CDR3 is TGTGCCAGCGGGATTTACACAGATACGCAGTATTTT.

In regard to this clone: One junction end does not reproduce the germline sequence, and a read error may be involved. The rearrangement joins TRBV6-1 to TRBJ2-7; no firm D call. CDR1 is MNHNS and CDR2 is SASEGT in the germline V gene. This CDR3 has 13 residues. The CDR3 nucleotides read TGTGCCAGCACCCCTAGGAGTTCCTACGAGCATTACTTC. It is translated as CASTPRSSYEHYF.

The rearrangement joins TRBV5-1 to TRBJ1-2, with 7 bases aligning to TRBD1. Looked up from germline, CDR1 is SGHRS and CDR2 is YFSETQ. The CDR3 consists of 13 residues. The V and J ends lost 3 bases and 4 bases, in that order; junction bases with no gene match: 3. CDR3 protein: CASSSGQLYGYTF. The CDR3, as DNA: TGCGCCAGCAGCTCGGGACAGCTCTATGGCTACACCTTC. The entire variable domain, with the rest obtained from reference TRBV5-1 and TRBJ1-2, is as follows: KAGVTQTPRYLIKTRGQQVTLSCSPISGHRSVSWYQQTPGQGLQFLFEYFSETQRNKGNFPGRFSGRQFSNSRSEMNVSTLELGDSALYLCASSSGQLYGYTFGSGTRLTVV.

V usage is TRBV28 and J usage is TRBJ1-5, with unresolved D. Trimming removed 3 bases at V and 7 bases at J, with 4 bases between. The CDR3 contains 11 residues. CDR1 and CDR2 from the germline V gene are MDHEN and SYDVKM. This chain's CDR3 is CASSFGQPQHF. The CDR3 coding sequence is TGTGCCAGCAGTTTCGGACAGCCCCAGCATTTT.

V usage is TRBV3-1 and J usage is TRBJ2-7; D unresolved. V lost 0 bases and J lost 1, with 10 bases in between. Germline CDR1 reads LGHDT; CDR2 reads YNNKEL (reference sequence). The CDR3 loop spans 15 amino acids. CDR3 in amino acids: CASSQEDSYSYEQYF. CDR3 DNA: TGTGCCAGCAGCCAAGAGGATAGTTATTCCTACGAGCAGTACTTC.

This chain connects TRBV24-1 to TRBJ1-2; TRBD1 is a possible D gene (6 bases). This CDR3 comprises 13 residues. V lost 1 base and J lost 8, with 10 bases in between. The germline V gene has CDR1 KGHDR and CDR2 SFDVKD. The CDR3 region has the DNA TGTGCCACCAGTGATTTCAGGGGAGGGGGCTACACCTTC. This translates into CATSDFRGGGYTF.

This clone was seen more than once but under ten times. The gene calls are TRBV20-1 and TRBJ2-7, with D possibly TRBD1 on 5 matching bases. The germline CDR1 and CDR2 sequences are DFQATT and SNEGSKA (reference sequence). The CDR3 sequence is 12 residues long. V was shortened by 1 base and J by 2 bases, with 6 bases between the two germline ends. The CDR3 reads CSARGTTYEQYF. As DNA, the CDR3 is TGCAGTGCTAGAGGGACAACCTACGAGCAGTACTTC.

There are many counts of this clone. CDR3 sequence (DNA): TGTGCCAGCATGGGGTGGGCAGACAATCAGCCCCAGCATTTT. Amino acid sequence: CASMGWADNQPQHF. This chain uses TRBV6-1 with TRBJ1-5; D is undetermined. V lost 7 bases and J 3 bases, leaving 13 bases between the germline ends. The CDR3 is 14 amino acids. Germline lookup yields CDR1 MNHNS and CDR2 SASEGT.

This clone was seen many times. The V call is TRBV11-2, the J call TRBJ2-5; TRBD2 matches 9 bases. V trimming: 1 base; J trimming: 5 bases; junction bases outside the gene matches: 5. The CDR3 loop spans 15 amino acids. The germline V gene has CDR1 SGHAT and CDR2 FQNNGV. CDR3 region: CASSLGAGGGETQYF. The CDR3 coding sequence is TGTGCCAGCAGCTTAGGAGCGGGAGGAGGCGAGACCCAGTACTTC.

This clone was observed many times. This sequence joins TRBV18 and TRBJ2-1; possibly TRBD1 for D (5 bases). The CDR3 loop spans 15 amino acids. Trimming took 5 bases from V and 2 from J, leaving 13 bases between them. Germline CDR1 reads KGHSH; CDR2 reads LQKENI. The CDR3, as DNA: TGTGCCAGCTCAATCAGTCAGGGAACCTACAATGAGCAGTTCTTC. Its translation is CASSISQGTYNEQFF.

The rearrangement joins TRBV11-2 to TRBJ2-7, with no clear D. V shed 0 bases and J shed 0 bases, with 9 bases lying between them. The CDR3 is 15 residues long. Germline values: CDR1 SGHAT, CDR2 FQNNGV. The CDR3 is CASSLEPFSSYEQYF. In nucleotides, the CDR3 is TGTGCCAGCAGCTTAGAGCCATTCAGCTCCTACGAGCAGTACTTC.

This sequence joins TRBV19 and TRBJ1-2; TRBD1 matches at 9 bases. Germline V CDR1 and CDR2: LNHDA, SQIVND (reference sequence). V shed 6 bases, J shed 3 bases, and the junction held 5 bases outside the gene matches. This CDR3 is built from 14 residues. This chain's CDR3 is CASSKDRGDYGYTF. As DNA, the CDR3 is TGTGCCAGTAGCAAGGACAGGGGTGACTATGGCTACACCTTC.

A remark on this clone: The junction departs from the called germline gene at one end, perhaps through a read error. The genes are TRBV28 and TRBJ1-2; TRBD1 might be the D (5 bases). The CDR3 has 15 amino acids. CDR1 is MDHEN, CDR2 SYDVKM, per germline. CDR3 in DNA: TGTGCCAGCACCCAACCCACCCGGGGGTCAGGCGGCTACAAATTC. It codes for CASTQPTRGSGGYKF.